Described below is a single TCR beta chain sequence and its context. The antigen is unknown. Unstimulated Tregs (CD4+CD25+CD127-) and CD4+CD25- non-Tregs were sorted from PBMCs. This sample stems from a study of Tregs in tolerant kidney transplant recipients. Study-wide results and caveats: Biological reproducibility was not directly addressed in this study. The small number of patients limits these findings pending further validation.

Only in-frame clones appear in the TCRdb table, and some are missing; sequencing was by immunoSEQ multiplex PCR. The sample lists around 230,000 clones, roughly 80% occurring once. Sequencing was performed on CD4+ T cells from blood. This receptor was taken from a human donor in good health.

CDR3 sequence (DNA): TGCAGCGTTGAAGATCGCCCGGAAACCCCGAGGTACTTC. It is translated as CSVEDRPETPRYF. The chain links TRBV29-1 to TRBJ2-7; D is undetermined. The CDR3 runs to 13 residues. V lost 0 bases, J lost 12 bases, and 18 bases lay in between. Germline loops: CDR1 SQVTM, CDR2 ANQGSEA.